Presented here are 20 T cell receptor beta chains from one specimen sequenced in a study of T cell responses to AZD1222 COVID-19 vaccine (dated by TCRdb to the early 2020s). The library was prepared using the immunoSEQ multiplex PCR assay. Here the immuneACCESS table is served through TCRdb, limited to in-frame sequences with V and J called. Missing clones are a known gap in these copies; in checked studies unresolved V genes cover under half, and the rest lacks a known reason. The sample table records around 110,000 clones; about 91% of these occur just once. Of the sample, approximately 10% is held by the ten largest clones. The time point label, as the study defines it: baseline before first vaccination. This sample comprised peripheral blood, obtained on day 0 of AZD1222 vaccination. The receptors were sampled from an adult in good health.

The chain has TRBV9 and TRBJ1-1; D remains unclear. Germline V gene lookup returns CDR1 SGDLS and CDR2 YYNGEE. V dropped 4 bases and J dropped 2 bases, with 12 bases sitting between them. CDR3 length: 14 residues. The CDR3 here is CASSPSSGNTEAFF. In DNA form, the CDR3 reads TGTGCCAGCAGCCCCAGTTCGGGAAACACTGAAGCTTTCTTT.

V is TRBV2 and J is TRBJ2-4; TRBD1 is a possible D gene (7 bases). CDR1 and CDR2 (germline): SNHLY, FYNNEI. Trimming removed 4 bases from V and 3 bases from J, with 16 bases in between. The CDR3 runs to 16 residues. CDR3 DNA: TGTGCCAGCAGTGTTGAGGGGGCGCGGGGCAAAAACATTCAGTACTTC. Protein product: CASSVEGARGKNIQYF.

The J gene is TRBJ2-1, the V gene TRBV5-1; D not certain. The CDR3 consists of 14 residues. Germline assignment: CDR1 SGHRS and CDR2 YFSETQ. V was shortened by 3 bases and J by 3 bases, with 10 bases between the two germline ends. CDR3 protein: CASSSRSDYNEQFF. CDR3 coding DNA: TGCGCCAGCAGCTCGAGAAGCGACTACAATGAGCAGTTCTTC.

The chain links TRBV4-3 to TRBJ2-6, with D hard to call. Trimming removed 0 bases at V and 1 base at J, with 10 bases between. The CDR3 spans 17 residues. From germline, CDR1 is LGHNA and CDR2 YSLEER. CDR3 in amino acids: CASSQDNTVSGANVLTF. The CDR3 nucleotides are TGCGCCAGCAGCCAAGATAACACCGTATCTGGGGCCAACGTCCTGACTTTC.

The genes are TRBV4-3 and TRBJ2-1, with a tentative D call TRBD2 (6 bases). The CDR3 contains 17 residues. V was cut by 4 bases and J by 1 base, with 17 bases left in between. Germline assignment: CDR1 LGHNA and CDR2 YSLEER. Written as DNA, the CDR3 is TGCGCCAGCAGCCGGAAATTAGCGGACCCTTCCTACAATGAGCAGTTCTTC. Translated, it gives CASSRKLADPSYNEQFF.

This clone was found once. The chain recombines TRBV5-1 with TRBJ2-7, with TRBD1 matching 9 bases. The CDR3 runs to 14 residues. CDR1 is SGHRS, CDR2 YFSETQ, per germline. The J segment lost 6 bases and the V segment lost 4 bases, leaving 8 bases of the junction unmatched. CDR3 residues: CASSTRDRAREQYF. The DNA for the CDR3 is TGCGCCAGCAGCACCCGGGACAGGGCTCGCGAGCAGTACTTC.

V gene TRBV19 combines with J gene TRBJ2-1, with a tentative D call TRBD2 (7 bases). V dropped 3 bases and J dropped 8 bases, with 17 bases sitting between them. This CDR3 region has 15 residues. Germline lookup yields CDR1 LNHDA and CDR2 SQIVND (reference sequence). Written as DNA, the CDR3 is TGTGCCAGTAGTATCTGGGGAGGGACATTCCATGAGCAGTTCTTC. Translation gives CASSIWGGTFHEQFF.

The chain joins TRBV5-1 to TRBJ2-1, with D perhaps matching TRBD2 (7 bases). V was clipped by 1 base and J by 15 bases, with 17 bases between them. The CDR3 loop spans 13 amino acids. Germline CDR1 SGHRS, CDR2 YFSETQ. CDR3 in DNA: TGCGCCAGCAGCTTGATGCGGGGGCCCCCTTGGTTCTTC. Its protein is CASSLMRGPPWFF.

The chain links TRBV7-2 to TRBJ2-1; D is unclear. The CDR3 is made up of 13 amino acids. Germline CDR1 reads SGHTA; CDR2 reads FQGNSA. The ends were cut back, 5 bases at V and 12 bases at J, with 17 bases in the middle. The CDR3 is CASSPTLVLAQFF. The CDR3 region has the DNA TGTGCCAGCAGCCCCACCCTAGTTTTGGCGCAGTTCTTC.

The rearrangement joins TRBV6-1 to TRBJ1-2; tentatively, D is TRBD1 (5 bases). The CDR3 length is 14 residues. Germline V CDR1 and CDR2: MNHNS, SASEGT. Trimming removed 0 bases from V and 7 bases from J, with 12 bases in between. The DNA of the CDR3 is TGTGCCAGCAGTGAAGCCGGGACCGGGGGTGGCTACACCTTC. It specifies CASSEAGTGGGYTF.

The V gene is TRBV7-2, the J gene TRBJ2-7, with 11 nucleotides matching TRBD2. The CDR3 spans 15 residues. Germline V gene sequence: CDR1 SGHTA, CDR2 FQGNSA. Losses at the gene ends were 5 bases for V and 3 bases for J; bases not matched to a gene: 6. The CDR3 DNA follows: TGTGCCAGCAGCCTTGCCGGGACTAGCGGCTACGAGCAGTACTTC. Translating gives CASSLAGTSGYEQYF.

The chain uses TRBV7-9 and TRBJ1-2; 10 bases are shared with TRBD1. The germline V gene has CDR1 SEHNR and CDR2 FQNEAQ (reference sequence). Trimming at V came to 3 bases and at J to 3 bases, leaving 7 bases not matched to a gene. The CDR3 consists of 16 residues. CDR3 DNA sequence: TGTGCCAGCAGCTTGGTTCGGGACAGGGGATACTATGGCTACACCTTC. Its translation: CASSLVRDRGYYGYTF.

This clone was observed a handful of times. In DNA form, the CDR3 reads TGTGCCAGCAGTCGAGGGGGCGCGGGGCGCAATCAGCCCCAGCATTTT. Translation gives CASSRGGAGRNQPQHF. The V call is TRBV11-2, the J call TRBJ1-5; 7 bases align to TRBD1. This CDR3 region has 16 residues. V was pared by 6 bases and J by 2 bases, with 10 bases of the junction left unmatched. Germline CDR1 is SGHAT and CDR2 is FQNNGV.

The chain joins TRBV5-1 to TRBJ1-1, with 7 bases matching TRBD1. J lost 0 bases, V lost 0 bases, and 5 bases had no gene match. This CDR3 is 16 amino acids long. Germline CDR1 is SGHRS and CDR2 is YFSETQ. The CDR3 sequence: CASSLGTGALNTEAFF. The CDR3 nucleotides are TGCGCCAGCAGCTTGGGCACAGGGGCCTTGAACACTGAAGCTTTCTTT.

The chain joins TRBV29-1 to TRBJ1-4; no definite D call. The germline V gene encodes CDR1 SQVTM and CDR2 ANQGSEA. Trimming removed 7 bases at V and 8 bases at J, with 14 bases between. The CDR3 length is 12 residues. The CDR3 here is CSASMGNEKLFF. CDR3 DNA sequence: TGCAGCGCCTCTATGGGCAACGAAAAACTGTTTTTT.

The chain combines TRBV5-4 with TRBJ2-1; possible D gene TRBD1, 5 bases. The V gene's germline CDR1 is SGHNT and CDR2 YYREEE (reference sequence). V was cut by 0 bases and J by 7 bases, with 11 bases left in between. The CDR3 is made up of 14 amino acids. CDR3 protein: CASSLGAGLNEQFF. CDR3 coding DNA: TGTGCCAGCAGCTTGGGGGCAGGGCTAAATGAGCAGTTCTTC.

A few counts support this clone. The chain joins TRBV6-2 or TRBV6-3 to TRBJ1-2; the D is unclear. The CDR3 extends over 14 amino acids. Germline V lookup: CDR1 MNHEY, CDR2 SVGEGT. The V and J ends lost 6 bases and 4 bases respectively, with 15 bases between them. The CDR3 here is CASSRPMALYGYTF. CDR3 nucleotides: TGTGCCAGCAGCCGTCCCATGGCTCTCTATGGCTACACCTTC.

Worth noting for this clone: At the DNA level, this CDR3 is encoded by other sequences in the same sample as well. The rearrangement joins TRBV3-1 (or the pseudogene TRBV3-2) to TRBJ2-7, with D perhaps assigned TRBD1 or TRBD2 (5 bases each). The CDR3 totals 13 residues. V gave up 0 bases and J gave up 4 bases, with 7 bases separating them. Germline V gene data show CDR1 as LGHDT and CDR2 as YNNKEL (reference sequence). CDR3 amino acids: CASSQEGVYEQYF. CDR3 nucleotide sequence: TGTGCCAGCAGCCAAGAGGGGGTGTACGAGCAGTACTTC.

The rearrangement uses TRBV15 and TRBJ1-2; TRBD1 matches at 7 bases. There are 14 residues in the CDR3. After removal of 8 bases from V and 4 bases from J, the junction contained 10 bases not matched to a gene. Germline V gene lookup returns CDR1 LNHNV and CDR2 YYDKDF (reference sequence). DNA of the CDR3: TGTGCCACCGCCGACAGGGTCATGAGCTATGGCTACACCTTC. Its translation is CATADRVMSYGYTF.

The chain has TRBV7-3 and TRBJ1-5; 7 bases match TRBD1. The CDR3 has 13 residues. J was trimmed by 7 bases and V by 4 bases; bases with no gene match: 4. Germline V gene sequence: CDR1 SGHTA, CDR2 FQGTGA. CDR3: CASSWTGGQPQHF. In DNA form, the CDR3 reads TGTGCCAGCAGCTGGACAGGAGGGCAGCCCCAGCATTTT.